This paragraph reports one T cell receptor (beta chain). Its antigen is not yet known. Base qualities are missing; no much larger clone stands one base away. V is shortened by 1 base, J by 8 bases, and the region joining them spans 15 bases. CDR1 is given as LGHDT and CDR2 as YNNKEL, both from the germline V gene (reference sequence). The CDR3 goes from the cysteine to the phenylalanine over 15 residues. Left in the record is the CDR3 DNA by itself, 45 bases read in frame from the first base. The data originate from a study of post-analysis software for immune sequencing data (dated by TCRdb to about 2015). Context from the whole study: Relapsing-remitting, secondary progressive and progressive-relapsing multiple sclerosis were recorded as disease courses, and subtype annotation was lacking for some patients. The patient repertoires were compared against about a dozen previously published healthy control repertoires obtained from donors aged 6 to 25 years. A subset of samples was prepared in parallel using single-end sample barcoding, then pooled and co-amplified after Illumina adapter ligation.

To demonstrate the VDJtools post-analysis software, TCR beta repertoires were profiled from the peripheral blood of about 13 young patients with multiple sclerosis. Multiple sclerosis patients were children and adolescents aged roughly 6 to 16 years. Study-wide findings and limitations: The control group was slightly older than the multiple sclerosis patient group. A handful of TRBV segments, including TRBV5-6, TRBV5-1 and TRBV20-1, were significantly more frequent in patients than controls. Significantly lower normalized Chao1 diversity was found in multiple sclerosis patients than in controls, suggesting substantial peripheral T-cell clonal expansion. Direct clustering with F measure revealed strong co-clustering of samples prepared in the same batch, which led to a batch-effect correction.

The receptor library was made with PCR. The listed sequencing device is Illumina HiSeq 2500. Unique molecular identifiers were incorporated into TCR beta cDNA libraries to reduce PCR and sequencing biases. Every 1 to 10 million input T cells yielded 500,000 or so cDNA molecules, meaning each molecule approximated one T cell. The same protocol used for the earlier healthy control dataset was applied to prepare and sequence the patient libraries. Samples belonging to the same batch were prepared together, multiplexed and sequenced on a shared HiSeq lane. As for how the authors treated the data: MIGEC was used to process the raw barcoded reads, and molecular identifier groups with only a single read were discarded before consensus assembly and CDR3 extraction. Clonotype tables were post-analysed with VDJtools, and diversity was normalized by down-sampling all datasets to the smallest sample size. Repertoire overlap clustering matched CDR3 amino acid but not nucleotide sequences to correct batch-related cross-sample contamination. The raw public reads went through TCRdb reprocessing: fastp at Q25, MiXCR clone calling, in-frame beta chains kept. Records with the same CDR3 protein are collapsed into one entry carrying the most frequent genes and DNA. TCRdb's processing, not the authors', yielded these V and J calls. This sample gives over 700,000 distinct CDR3 sequences in total; 30% of them show up just once. Around 0.6% of the sample is held by the ten biggest clonotypes.

The specimen sequenced was blood. This receptor was identified in a girl aged 5-17 years with multiple sclerosis. The V and J segments used are TRBV3-1 and TRBJ2-1, with no confidently assigned D gene. The CDR3 reads as follows: CASSQGPRVTDEQFF. The DNA sequence follows: TGTGCCAGCAGCCAAGGCCCCCGGGTAACCGATGAGCAGTTCTTC.